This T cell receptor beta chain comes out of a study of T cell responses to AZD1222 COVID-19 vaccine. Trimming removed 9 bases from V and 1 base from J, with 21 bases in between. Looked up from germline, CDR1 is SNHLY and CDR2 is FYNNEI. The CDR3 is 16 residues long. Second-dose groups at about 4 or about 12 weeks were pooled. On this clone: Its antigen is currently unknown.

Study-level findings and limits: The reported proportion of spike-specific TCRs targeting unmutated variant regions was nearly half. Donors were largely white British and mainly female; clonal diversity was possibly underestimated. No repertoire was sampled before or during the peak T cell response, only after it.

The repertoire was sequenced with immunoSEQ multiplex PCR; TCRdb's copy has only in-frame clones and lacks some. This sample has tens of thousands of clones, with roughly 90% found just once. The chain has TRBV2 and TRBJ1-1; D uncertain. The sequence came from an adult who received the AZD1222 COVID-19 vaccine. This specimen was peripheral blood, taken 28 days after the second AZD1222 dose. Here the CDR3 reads CASTVDIGSENTEAFF. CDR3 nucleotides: TGTGCCAGTACGGTCGACATCGGGTCTGAGAACACTGAAGCTTTCTTT.